A single TCR beta chain is shown here with its context. What it binds is unknown. The data were produced by immunoSEQ multiplex PCR, yet TCRdb's version contains in-frame clones alone and is incomplete. The sample yields under 200,000 clones, 91% seen once. This record belongs to a study of T cell responses to AZD1222 COVID-19 vaccine. Looking at the study overall: Pooling was applied to second doses at about 4 or about 12 weeks. Whole-study findings and limits: Following two doses of AZD1222, Spike-specific TCR breadth and depth rose.

The ends were cut back, 0 bases at V and 7 bases at J, with 10 bases in the middle. The CDR3 consists of 13 residues. Germline assignment: CDR1 SGDLS and CDR2 YYNGEE. The chain is built from TRBV9 and TRBJ1-1, with D hard to call. The receptor was derived from an adult in good health. The sample consisted of peripheral blood, taken on day 0 of AZD1222 vaccination. The CDR3 here is CASSVDNSGEAFF. The CDR3 nucleotides read TGTGCCAGCAGCGTAGATAACAGCGGTGAAGCTTTCTTT.